A selection of T cell receptor beta chains follows, all from one sample in a study of CD8 T cells in Susac syndrome. TCRdb itself ran the immunoSEQ multiplex PCR reads through MiXCR, one entry per CDR3 protein. Of about 140,000 distinct CDR3 sequences in the sample, 90% to 97% were seen once. Input material: CD4+ T cells from PBMCs. Source of these receptors: a human donor with Susac syndrome. The CDR3 runs from the conserved cysteine through the conserved F or W. D genes are given only for firm matches. Clone size is not always given. Where it is, it says once, few, many or a class for expanded clones.

len: 11
j_gene: TRBJ2-3
d_gene: .
v_gene: TRBV5-4
abundance: few
CDR3aa: CASSLSDTQYF
CDR3nt: TGTGCCAGCAGCTTGTCAGATACGCAGTATTTT

len: 12
j_gene: TRBJ2-7
d_gene: .
v_gene: TRBV20-1
abundance: .
CDR3aa: CSAKTDGYEQYF
CDR3nt: TGCAGTGCTAAGACTGACGGGTACGAGCAGTACTTC

len: 15
j_gene: TRBJ2-1
d_gene: TRBD2
v_gene: TRBV7-9
abundance: .
CDR3aa: CASSVTSGGGNEQFF
CDR3nt: TGTGCCAGCAGCGTGACTAGCGGAGGAGGCAATGAGCAGTTCTTC

len: 16
j_gene: TRBJ1-6
d_gene: TRBD1
v_gene: TRBV6-5
abundance: once
CDR3aa: CASSYATGAGNSPLHF
CDR3nt: TGTGCCAGCAGTTACGCGACAGGGGCTGGTAATTCACCCCTCCACTTT

len: 15
j_gene: TRBJ2-7
d_gene: .
v_gene: TRBV28
abundance: .
CDR3aa: CASNSGGGRVYEQYF
CDR3nt: TGTGCCAGCAACTCCGGCGGGGGCCGGGTGTACGAGCAGTACTTC

len: 15
j_gene: TRBJ1-5
d_gene: .
v_gene: TRBV19
abundance: .
CDR3aa: CASSSDRASNQPQHF
CDR3nt: TGTGCCAGTAGTAGTGATAGGGCCAGCAATCAGCCCCAGCATTTT

len: 16
j_gene: TRBJ2-7
d_gene: .
v_gene: TRBV4-1
abundance: once
CDR3aa: CASSPSGVLLGDEQYF
CDR3nt: TGCGCCAGCAGCCCAAGTGGGGTTCTACTAGGAGACGAGCAGTACTTC

len: 9
j_gene: TRBJ2-7
d_gene: .
v_gene: TRBV29-1
abundance: .
CDR3aa: CSVSAVQYF
CDR3nt: TGCAGCGTGTCTGCCGTGCAGTACTTC

len: 14
j_gene: TRBJ2-3
d_gene: TRBD1
v_gene: TRBV5-1
abundance: .
CDR3aa: CASRIGTDTDTQYF
CDR3nt: TGCGCCAGCAGAATCGGGACAGACACAGATACGCAGTATTTT

len: 17
j_gene: TRBJ2-4
d_gene: .
v_gene: TRBV2
abundance: .
CDR3aa: CASSNGPALLAKNIQYF
CDR3nt: TGTGCCAGCAGTAATGGCCCAGCTCTTCTAGCCAAAAACATTCAGTACTTC

len: 14
j_gene: TRBJ1-5
d_gene: .
v_gene: TRBV5-6
abundance: .
CDR3aa: CASSLSRARGPQHF
CDR3nt: TGTGCCAGCAGCTTGAGCAGGGCTAGAGGGCCCCAGCATTTT

len: 13
j_gene: TRBJ2-1
d_gene: TRBD2
v_gene: TRBV25-1
abundance: .
CDR3aa: CASSWGGTNEQFF
CDR3nt: TGTGCCAGCAGCTGGGGGGGAACAAATGAGCAGTTCTTC

len: 12
j_gene: TRBJ1-2
d_gene: .
v_gene: TRBV27
abundance: .
CDR3aa: CASSTQGIGYTF
CDR3nt: TGTGCCAGCAGCACACAGGGAATCGGCTACACCTTC